This T cell receptor (beta chain) was identified during a study of shared clonotypes between healthy human individuals. Notes on the study in general: All-four-donor shared clonotypes had higher generation probabilities than non-shared clonotypes did.

Participating donors were healthy, HIV-negative adults free of recent acute infections or vaccinations. Splitting the CD4+ cells yielded a CD45RA+ naive subset and a CD45RA-negative memory subset. Method: immunoSEQ multiplex PCR; TCRdb's copy keeps in-frame clones and lacks some. The profile shows around 2.1 million clones, approximately 96% of them singletons. In the case of this clone: Its target is not known. In the same sample, other DNA sequences code for this CDR3.

This clonotype originated in a man aged 18 to 30 in good health. The sequenced material came from naive CD4+ T cells sorted from blood. Indicated subset: CD45RA+ positively selected.

CDR3: CASSEGQGAYEQYF. CDR3 DNA: TGTGCCAGCAGTGAGGGACAGGGCGCCTACGAGCAGTACTTC. The chain has TRBV25-1 and TRBJ2-7; 9 positions agree with TRBD1. This CDR3 has 14 residues. Germline V gives CDR1 MGHDK, CDR2 SYGVNS. V gave up 3 bases and J gave up 2 bases; unmatched junction bases: 2.